Described below is a single T cell receptor beta chain sequence and its context. Its antigen remains unknown. An assay was performed, and its level was deep. Libraries were prepared by immunoSEQ multiplex PCR; TCRdb keeps only in-frame clonotypes and omits some of them. The repertoire holds around 1.9 million clones, with about 92% as singletons. The source of the sample is a study of shared clonotypes between healthy human individuals. Study-level results: Represented diversity, genetic and exposure-history alike, was limited by few donors. Collection of samples was limited to blood; tissue repertoires likely differ.

This CDR3 comprises 13 residues. The ends were cut back, 4 bases at V and 3 bases at J, with 7 bases in the middle. Per germline, CDR1 SGHVS and CDR2 FNYEAQ. Naive CD8 cells lacked CD45RO, underwent positive selection for CCR7 and left out terminally differentiated effector memory CD45RA+ cells. The sequenced sample was naive CD8+ T cells from PBMCs. The chain is built from TRBV7-6 and TRBJ2-4; D perhaps matches TRBD2 (5 bases). This clonotype was sampled from a man between 18 and 29 years old in good health. Some clones in this sample may be carry-over from other donors' samples. This CDR3 reads CASSSGNKNIQYF. CDR3 in DNA: TGTGCCAGCAGCTCCGGGAACAAAAACATTCAGTACTTC.